This T cell receptor (delta chain) was observed in a study of Vδ1+ human thymocytes. As concerns this clone: Its antigen remains unidentified. Distinct nucleotide sequences in the sample also encode this CDR3.

V gave up 2 bases and J gave up 1 base; unmatched junction bases: 14. This CDR3 is 19 amino acids long. The germline V gene encodes CDR1 TSWWSYY and CDR2 QGS. RNA was extracted from the cells and then reverse transcribed. Multiplex PCR used pooled V-gene forward primers and a constant-region reverse primer to amplify CDR3s. TCRdb re-called the multiplex PCR reads using CATT. The sample lists about 50,000 delta-chain clones, over 13% occurring once. Study-level findings and limits: About 20% of thymic delta-chain sequences were Vdelta2, with few Vdelta3, unlike blood Vdelta1+ controls. TRG sequences recurred across donors, whereas TRD sequences stayed essentially private. In the thymus, TRG and TRD repertoires looked highly polyclonal with Gaussian CDR3 lengths. The authors advised highly purified populations and single-cell validation.

Sample: Vdelta1+ gamma-delta thymocytes from the thymus. Subset denoted: FACS-sorted CD3+ TCRalphabeta- TCRVdelta1+ TCRVdelta2- thymocytes. This receptor was taken from a girl under three years old who had congenital heart surgery. The chain combines TRDV1 with TRDJ1, with TRDD3 matching 9 bases. CDR3 loop: CALGEVPVLGDTRTDKLIF. CDR3 sequence (DNA): TGTGCTCTTGGGGAAGTGCCAGTACTGGGGGACACGCGCACCGATAAACTCATCTTT.